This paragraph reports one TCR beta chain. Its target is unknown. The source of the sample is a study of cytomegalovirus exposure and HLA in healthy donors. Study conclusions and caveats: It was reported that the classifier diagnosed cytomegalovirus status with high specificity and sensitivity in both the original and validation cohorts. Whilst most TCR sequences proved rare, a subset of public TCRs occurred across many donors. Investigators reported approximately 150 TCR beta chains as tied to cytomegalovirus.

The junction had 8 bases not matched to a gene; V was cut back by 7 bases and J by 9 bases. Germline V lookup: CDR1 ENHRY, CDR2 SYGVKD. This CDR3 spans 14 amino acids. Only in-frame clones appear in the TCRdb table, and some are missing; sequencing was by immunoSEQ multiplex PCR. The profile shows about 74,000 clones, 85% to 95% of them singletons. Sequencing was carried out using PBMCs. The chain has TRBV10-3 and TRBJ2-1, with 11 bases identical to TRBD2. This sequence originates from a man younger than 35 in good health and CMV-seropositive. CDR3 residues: CAIMTSGELSEQFF. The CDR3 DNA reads TGTGCCATCATGACTAGCGGGGAGCTGAGTGAGCAGTTCTTC.